This T cell receptor beta chain originates from a study of blood T cells in healthy people across ages. Study observations and caveats: The recorded TCR beta diversity per million T cells decreased in a roughly linear manner with age.

Next came a second PCR, run for about 6 to 11 cycles, which used a sample-barcoded 5' primer along with a J-beta primer mix. TCRdb independently ran MiXCR on the 5' RACE reads; one entry per CDR3 protein. This repertoire shows roughly 410,000 distinct CDR3 sequences, approximately 52% found once; its top ten account for around 53%. From germline, CDR1 is KGHDR and CDR2 SFDVKD. The CDR3 length is 14 residues. V was cut by 3 bases and J by 2 bases, with 4 bases left in between. This clonotype was picked up a small number of times. Its antigen is undetermined. The chain carries TRBV24-1 and TRBJ2-6; no reliable D call. Sequenced sample: blood. This clonotype was obtained from a man aged 55 to 69 in good health. This chain's CDR3 is CATSDPPGANVLTF. The DNA of the CDR3 is TGTGCCACCAGTGATCCCCCTGGGGCCAACGTCCTGACTTTC.